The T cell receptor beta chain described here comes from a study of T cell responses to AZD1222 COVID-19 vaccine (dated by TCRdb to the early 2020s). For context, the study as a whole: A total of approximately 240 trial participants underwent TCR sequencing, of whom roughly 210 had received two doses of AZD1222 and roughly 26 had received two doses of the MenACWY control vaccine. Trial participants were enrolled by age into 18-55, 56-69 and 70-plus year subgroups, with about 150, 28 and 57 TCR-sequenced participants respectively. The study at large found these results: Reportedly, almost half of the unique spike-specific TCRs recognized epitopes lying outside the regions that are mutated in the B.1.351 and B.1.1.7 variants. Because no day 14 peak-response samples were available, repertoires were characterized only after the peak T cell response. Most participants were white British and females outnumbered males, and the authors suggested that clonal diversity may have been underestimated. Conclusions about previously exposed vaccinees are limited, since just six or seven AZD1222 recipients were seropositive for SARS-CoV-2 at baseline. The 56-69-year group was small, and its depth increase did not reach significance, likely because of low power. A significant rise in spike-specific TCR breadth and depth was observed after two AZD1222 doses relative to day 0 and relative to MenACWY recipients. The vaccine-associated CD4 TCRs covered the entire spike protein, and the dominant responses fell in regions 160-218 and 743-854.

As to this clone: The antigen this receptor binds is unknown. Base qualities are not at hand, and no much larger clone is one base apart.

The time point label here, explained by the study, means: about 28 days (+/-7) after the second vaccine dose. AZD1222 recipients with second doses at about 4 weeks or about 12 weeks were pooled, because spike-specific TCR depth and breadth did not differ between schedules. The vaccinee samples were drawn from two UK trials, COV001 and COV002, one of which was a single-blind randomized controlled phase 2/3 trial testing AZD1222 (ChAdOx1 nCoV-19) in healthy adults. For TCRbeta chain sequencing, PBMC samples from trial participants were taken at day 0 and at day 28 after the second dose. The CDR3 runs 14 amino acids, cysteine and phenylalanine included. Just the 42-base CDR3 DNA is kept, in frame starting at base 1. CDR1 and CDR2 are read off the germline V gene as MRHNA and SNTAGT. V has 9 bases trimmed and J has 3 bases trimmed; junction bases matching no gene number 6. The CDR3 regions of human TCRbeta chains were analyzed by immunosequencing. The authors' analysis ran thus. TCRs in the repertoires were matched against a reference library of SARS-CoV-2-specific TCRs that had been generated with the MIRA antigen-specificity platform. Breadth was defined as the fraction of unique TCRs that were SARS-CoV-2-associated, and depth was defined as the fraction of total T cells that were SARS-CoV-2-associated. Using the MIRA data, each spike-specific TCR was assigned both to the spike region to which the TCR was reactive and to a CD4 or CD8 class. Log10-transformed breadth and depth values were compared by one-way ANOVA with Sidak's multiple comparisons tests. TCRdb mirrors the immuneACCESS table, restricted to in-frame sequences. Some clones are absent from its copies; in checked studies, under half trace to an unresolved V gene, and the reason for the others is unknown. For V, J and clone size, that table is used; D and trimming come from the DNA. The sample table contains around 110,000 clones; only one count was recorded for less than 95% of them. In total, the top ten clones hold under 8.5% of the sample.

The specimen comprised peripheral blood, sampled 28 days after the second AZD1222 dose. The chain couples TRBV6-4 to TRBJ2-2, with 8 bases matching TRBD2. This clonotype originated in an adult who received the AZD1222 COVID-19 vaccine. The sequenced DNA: TGTGCCAGATCGGGACTAGATGACACCGGGGAGCTGTTTTTT. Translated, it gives CARSGLDDTGELFF.